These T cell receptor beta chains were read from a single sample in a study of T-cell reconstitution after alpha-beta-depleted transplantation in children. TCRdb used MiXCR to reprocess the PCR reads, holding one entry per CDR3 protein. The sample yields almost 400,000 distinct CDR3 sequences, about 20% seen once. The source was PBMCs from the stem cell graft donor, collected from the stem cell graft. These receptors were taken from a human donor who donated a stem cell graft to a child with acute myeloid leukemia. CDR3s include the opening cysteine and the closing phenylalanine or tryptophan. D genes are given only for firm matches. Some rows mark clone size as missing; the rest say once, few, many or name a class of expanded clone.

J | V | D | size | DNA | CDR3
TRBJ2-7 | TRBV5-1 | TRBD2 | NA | TGCGCCAGCAGCAGGGAGGGACTAGCGGGAATCAACGAGCAGTACTTC | CASSREGLAGINEQYF
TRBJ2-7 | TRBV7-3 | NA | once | TGTGCCAGCAGCTTGACAGCTGGAAACTACGAGCAGTACTTC | CASSLTAGNYEQYF
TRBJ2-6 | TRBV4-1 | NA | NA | TGCGCCAGCAGCCAGGCCTCTAGAGGAGACTCTGGGGCCAACGTCCTGACTTTC | CASSQASRGDSGANVLTF
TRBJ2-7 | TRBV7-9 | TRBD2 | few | TGTGCCAGCAGCCTCCCCAATGTGGGGGGGTTCTCCTACGAGCAGTACTTC | CASSLPNVGGFSYEQYF
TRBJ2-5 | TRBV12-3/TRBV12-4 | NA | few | TGTGCCAGCAGCCAGGATTCTAGGTGGTGCCAGTACTTC | CASSQDSRWCQYF
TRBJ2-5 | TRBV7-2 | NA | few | TGTGCCAGCAGCTTTCCGCGGGGTCAAGAGACCCAGTACTTC | CASSFPRGQETQYF
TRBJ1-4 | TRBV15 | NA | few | TGTGCCACCAGCAGAGAGGACAGTACTAATGAAAAACTGTTTTTT | CATSREDSTNEKLFF
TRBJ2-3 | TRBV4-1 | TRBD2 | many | TGCGCCAGCAGCCAAGTAGTCGCGGGGGACGGCACAGATACGCAGTATTTT | CASSQVVAGDGTDTQYF
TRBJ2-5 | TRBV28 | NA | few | TGTGCCAGCAGTTTAGTTCTACTGGCAGTCGGCGCAGAGACCCAGTACTTC | CASSLVLLAVGAETQYF
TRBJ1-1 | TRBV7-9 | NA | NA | TGTGCCAGCAGCCCTGGGGGGCCTAGCGGAGCTTTCTTT | CASSPGGPSGAFF
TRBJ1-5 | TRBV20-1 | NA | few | TGCAGTGCTAGAGATACGGGCCCATATCAGCCCCAGCATTTT | CSARDTGPYQPQHF
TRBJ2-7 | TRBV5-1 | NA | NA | TGCGCCAGCAGCTTGGTCGTTCAGGGGCAACCCGAGCAGTACTTC | CASSLVVQGQPEQYF
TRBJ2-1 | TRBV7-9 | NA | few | TGTGCCAGCAGCTGGTCAGGGGCCCGCTCCTACAATGAGCAGTTCTTC | CASSWSGARSYNEQFF
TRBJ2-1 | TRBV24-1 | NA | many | TGTGCCACCAGTGATCGCGGGACTGACTACAATGAGCAGTTCTTC | CATSDRGTDYNEQFF
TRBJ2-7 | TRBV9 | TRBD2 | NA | TGTGCCAGCAGCTCTGGGGAGGGTTGGGGCGAGCAGTACTTC | CASSSGEGWGEQYF
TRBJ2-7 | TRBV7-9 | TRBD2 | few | TGTGCCAGCAGCCAACCGGGACTAGCTCACGAGCAGTACTTC | CASSQPGLAHEQYF
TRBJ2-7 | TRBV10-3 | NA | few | TGTGCCATCGGGAACAGGGAGGGTTACGAGCAGTACTTC | CAIGNREGYEQYF
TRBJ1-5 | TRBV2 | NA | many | TGTGCCAGCAGTGGCAGTAATAGCAATCAGCCCCAGCATTTT | CASSGSNSNQPQHF
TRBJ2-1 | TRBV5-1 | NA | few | TGCGCCAGCAGCTTGGTTAAGGGGACCTACAATGAGCAGTTCTTC | CASSLVKGTYNEQFF
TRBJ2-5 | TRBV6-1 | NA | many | TGTGCCAGCAACCCACCGGGTAAAGAGACCCAGTACTTC | CASNPPGKETQYF
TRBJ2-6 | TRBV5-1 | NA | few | TGCGCCAGCAGCTTGGTCACCGGGGCTGGGGCCAACGTCCTGACTTTC | CASSLVTGAGANVLTF
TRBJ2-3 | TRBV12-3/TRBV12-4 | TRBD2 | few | TGTGCCAGCAGTTTGACCGGACTAGCGGTCACAGATACGCAGTATTTT | CASSLTGLAVTDTQYF
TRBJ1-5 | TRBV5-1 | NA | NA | TGCGCCAGCAGCTTGGGGGGTGTTGGCAATCAGCCCCAGCATTTT | CASSLGGVGNQPQHF
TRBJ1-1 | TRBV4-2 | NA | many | TGTGCCAGCAGCCAAGAGAGGGTTGGGGGCACTGAAGCTTTCTTT | CASSQERVGGTEAFF
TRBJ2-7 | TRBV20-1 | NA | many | TGCAGTGCTAGCCGCAATCATTACGAGCAGTACTTC | CSASRNHYEQYF
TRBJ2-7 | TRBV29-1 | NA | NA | TGCAGCGTTGCTCCGACTCGGTCCTACGAGCAGTACTTC | CSVAPTRSYEQYF
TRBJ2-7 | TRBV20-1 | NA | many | TGCAGTGCCGCGAACAGCTACGAGCAGTACTTC | CSAANSYEQYF
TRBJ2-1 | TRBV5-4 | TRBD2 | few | TGTGCCAGCAGCTTGCCCGGGGGAGGGGACAATGAGCAGTTCTTC | CASSLPGGGDNEQFF
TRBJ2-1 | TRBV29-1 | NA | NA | TGCAGCTCAGGGAGCTCCTACAATGAGCAGTTCTTC | CSSGSSYNEQFF
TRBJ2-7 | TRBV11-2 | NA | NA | TGTGCCAGCAGCGTCGACAGGACTTCCTACGAGCAGTACTTC | CASSVDRTSYEQYF
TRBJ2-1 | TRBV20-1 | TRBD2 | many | TGCAGTGCTAGAGCGACTAGCGGGAGTAATGAGCAGTTCTTC | CSARATSGSNEQFF
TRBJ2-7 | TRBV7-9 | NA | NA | TGTGCCAGCAGCCAAGGTCTGGCCCCCTTCGGTTGGAACTTC | CASSQGLAPFGWNF
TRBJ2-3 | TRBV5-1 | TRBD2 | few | TGCGCCAGCAGCTTAAAGACTAGCGGGAGCATTGGAGCAGATACGCAGTATTTT | CASSLKTSGSIGADTQYF
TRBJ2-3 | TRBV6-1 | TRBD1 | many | TGTGCCAGCAGGAATCAACGACAGGGGATCACGCAGTATTTT | CASRNQRQGITQYF
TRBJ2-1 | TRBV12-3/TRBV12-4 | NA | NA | TGTGCCAGCAGTCCCATGGGGGCCTCCTCCTACAATGAGCAGTTCTTC | CASSPMGASSYNEQFF